This TCR beta chain is drawn from a study of OX40 agonist ivuxolimab in advanced cancers. Concerning this clone itself: Germline and junction disagree at one end, which may indicate a read error.

Using immunoSEQ multiplex PCR, the repertoire was profiled, and TCRdb retains in-frame clones only, with some absent. The sample includes around 95,000 clones, approximately 91% of them seen just once. Germline lookup yields CDR1 LNHDA and CDR2 SQIVND (reference sequence). There are 14 residues in the CDR3. The sample consisted of CD4+ or CD8+ T cells sorted from blood, taken in a trial of the OX40 agonist ivuxolimab. This TCR derives from an adult with an advanced solid tumor such as melanoma, head and neck, liver or kidney cancer. The genes are TRBV19 and TRBJ1-4, with TRBD1 identical over 7 bases. The CDR3 sequence is CASSKAGTATVISF. The DNA of the CDR3 is TGTGCCAGTAGTAAAGCCGGGACAGCAACCGTGATAAGTTTT.